One sample yielded the 25 T cell receptor beta chains listed below, sequenced in a study of T-cell reconstitution after alpha-beta-depleted transplantation in children. The library targeted TCRbeta and was prepared with unique molecular identifiers. TCRdb re-analysed the PCR reads in MiXCR, keeping a single row per CDR3 protein. The sample lists roughly 100,000 distinct CDR3 sequences, about 6.8% occurring once. The material was PBMCs, obtained before TCRalphabeta/CD19-depleted stem cell transplant. These receptors all stem from a boy under 10 years old with acute lymphoblastic leukemia, due to receive a stem cell transplant.

This clonotype has ten or more counts. J is TRBJ2-1 and V is TRBV10-3, with 10 bases identical to TRBD2. This CDR3 region has 17 residues. CDR1 and CDR2 (germline): ENHRY, SYGVKD. The J segment lost 4 bases and the V segment lost 2 bases, leaving 8 bases of the junction unmatched. This CDR3 reads CAISEALAGARYNEQFF. CDR3 coding DNA: TGTGCCATCAGTGAGGCCCTAGCGGGGGCGCGATACAATGAGCAGTTCTTC.

This clonotype was seen a handful of times. DNA of the CDR3: TGTGCCAGCAGTGGACTGGACCCCTCACTGGAGTATTTT. Its protein is CASSGLDPSLEYF. J is TRBJ2-3 and V is TRBV6-1; D is uncertain. This CDR3 region has 13 residues. V lost 4 bases, J lost 13 bases, and 18 bases lay in between. Germline V gene sequence: CDR1 MNHNS, CDR2 SASEGT.

Many counts were recorded for this clonotype. The chain uses TRBV6-2 or TRBV6-3 and TRBJ2-1; 11 bases fit TRBD2. Looked up from germline, CDR1 is MNHEY and CDR2 is SVGEGT. The CDR3 is 15 residues long. J was trimmed by 8 bases and V by 6 bases; bases with no gene match: 9. Here the CDR3 reads CASRRPGLAVHEQFF. In nucleotides, the CDR3 is TGTGCCAGCAGACGGCCGGGACTAGCGGTCCATGAGCAGTTCTTC.

The chain couples TRBV20-1 to TRBJ1-5; 8 bases align to TRBD1. After removal of 3 bases from V and 3 bases from J, the junction contained 1 base not matched to a gene. The germline V gene encodes CDR1 DFQATT and CDR2 SNEGSKA (reference sequence). The length of the CDR3 is 13 residues. CDR3 nucleotide sequence: TGCAGTGCTAGGACAGGGGTCAATCAGCCCCAGCATTTT. As protein: CSARTGVNQPQHF.

There are many counts of this clonotype. The CDR3 DNA reads TGTGCCAGCGGGACTAGCGGGGGGCTCTGGAATGAGCAGTTCTTC. It codes for CASGTSGGLWNEQFF. V gene TRBV12-3 or TRBV12-4 combines with J gene TRBJ2-1, with 15 bases fitting TRBD2. The trim removed 8 bases at V and 7 bases at J, leaving 6 bases unmatched. The CDR3 sequence is 15 residues long.

The sample holds many counts of this clonotype. V is TRBV20-1 and J is TRBJ1-1; D not certain. Germline V gene lookup returns CDR1 DFQATT and CDR2 SNEGSKA (reference sequence). V lost 0 bases, J lost 8 bases, and 10 bases lay in between. The CDR3 is 12 residues long. DNA for the CDR3: TGCAGTGCTAGAGATAAGGGCAGGGAAGCTTTCTTT. It yields the protein CSARDKGREAFF.

In its sample, this clonotype was seen many times. The chain carries TRBV16 and TRBJ2-3; 7 bases fit TRBD1. The CDR3 has 15 residues. The V gene's germline CDR1 is KGHSY and CDR2 FQNENV. The ends lost 2 bases at V and 1 base at J; junction bases unmatched: 3. The CDR3 here is CASSQLQGRTDTQYF. CDR3 sequence (DNA): TGTGCCAGCAGCCAACTACAGGGGCGCACAGATACGCAGTATTTT.

The chain carries TRBV29-1 and TRBJ1-1; 9 bases match TRBD1. V gave up 4 bases and J gave up 7 bases; unmatched junction bases: 4. The CDR3 spans 12 residues. CDR1 and CDR2 (germline): SQVTM, ANQGSEA. In DNA, the CDR3 is TGCAGCGTTGGGAGGGACAGGGTTGAAGCTTTCTTT. It translates to CSVGRDRVEAFF. Based on the CDR3 plus reference TRBV29-1 and TRBJ1-1, the full variable domain is SAVISQKPSRDICQRGTSLTIQCQVDSQVTMMFWYRQQPGQSLTLIATANQGSEATYESGFVIDKFPISRPNLTFSTLTVSNMSPEDSSIYLCSVGRDRVEAFFGQGTRLTVV.

This clonotype was found many times. The chain employs TRBV18 and TRBJ1-3; TRBD1 might be the D (5 bases). The V and J ends lost 3 bases and 0 bases respectively, with 12 bases between them. CDR1 and CDR2 (germline): KGHSH, LQKENI. The CDR3 loop spans 16 amino acids. CDR3 sequence: CASSPKEQVSGNTIYF. The DNA of the CDR3 is TGTGCCAGCTCACCTAAAGAACAGGTCTCTGGAAACACCATATATTTT.

This clonotype turned up a few times. The J gene is TRBJ1-6, the V gene TRBV25-1; 9 bases match TRBD1. V dropped 2 bases and J dropped 7; count of bases not matched to a gene: 3. This CDR3 has 15 amino acids. CDR1 and CDR2 from the germline V gene are MGHDK and SYGVNS. CDR3 nucleotides: TGTGCCAGCAGTGAACGGGACAGGGACAATTCACCCCTCCACTTT. Translation: CASSERDRDNSPLHF.

V gene TRBV5-1 combines with J gene TRBJ2-1, with 11 nucleotides matching TRBD2. Germline CDR1 reads SGHRS; CDR2 reads YFSETQ. CDR3 length: 16 amino acids. V lost 0 bases, J lost 2 bases, and 1 base stayed unmatched. The CDR3 here is CASSLASGGPYNEQFF. The CDR3 region has the DNA TGCGCCAGCAGCTTGGCTAGCGGGGGGCCCTACAATGAGCAGTTCTTC.

This clonotype was observed many times. V gene TRBV5-1 combines with J gene TRBJ1-1; no definite D call. Germline loops: CDR1 SGHRS, CDR2 YFSETQ. Trimming pared 4 bases from V and 3 bases from J, leaving 13 bases between. The CDR3 is 14 amino acids. CDR3: CASSPRAEYTEAFF. CDR3 DNA sequence: TGCGCCAGCAGCCCGAGGGCGGAATACACTGAAGCTTTCTTT.

There are many counts of this clonotype. The chain recombines TRBV5-1 with TRBJ2-1; no reliable D call. The CDR3 contains 17 residues. The V end was cut by 4 bases, the J end by 10 bases, with 27 bases between. Germline V lookup: CDR1 SGHRS, CDR2 YFSETQ. Written as DNA, the CDR3 is TGCGCCAGCAGCCTGCTGGATTTTAGGGCCCCCAATAGCGAGCAGTTCTTC. Translating it yields CASSLLDFRAPNSEQFF.

This clonotype was seen at least ten times. The chain combines TRBV20-1 with TRBJ1-1, with a possible D match to TRBD1 (5 bases). Trimming took 3 bases from V and 5 from J, leaving 10 bases between them. Germline V gene sequence: CDR1 DFQATT, CDR2 SNEGSKA (reference sequence). The length of the CDR3 is 12 residues. CDR3 nucleotides: TGCAGTGCTAGTAGGGGTGGGACTGAAGCTTTCTTT. Translation: CSASRGGTEAFF.

This chain connects TRBV4-2 to TRBJ1-2; D possibly corresponds to TRBD1 (5 bases). This CDR3 has 14 amino acids. Deletions cut 8 bases from V and 4 bases from J, with 17 bases between. Germline lookup yields CDR1 LGHNA and CDR2 YNFKEQ. CDR3 loop: CASGAGQLCYGYTF. CDR3 DNA: TGTGCCAGCGGCGCGGGGCAGCTCTGCTATGGCTACACCTTC.

This clonotype is medium-sized in the sample. V gene TRBV5-6 combines with J gene TRBJ2-3; D unclear. Trimming removed 0 bases at V and 4 bases at J, with 6 bases between. The CDR3 loop spans 13 amino acids. The germline V gene has CDR1 SGHDT and CDR2 YYEEEE. In DNA, the CDR3 is TGTGCCAGCAGCTTGGGAGACGCAGATACGCAGTATTTT. This codes for CASSLGDADTQYF.

The sample holds a few counts of this clonotype. This sequence joins TRBV19 and TRBJ2-1; 10 nucleotides line up with TRBD2. The V gene end was trimmed by 6 bases and the J gene end by 2 bases; junction bases not matched to a gene: 4. The germline V gene has CDR1 LNHDA and CDR2 SQIVND (reference sequence). This CDR3 contains 15 residues. CDR3 loop: CASSTSGDPYNEQFF. CDR3 coding DNA: TGTGCCAGTAGCACTAGCGGGGACCCCTACAATGAGCAGTTCTTC.

This clonotype was observed at least ten times. The rearrangement joins TRBV6-2 or TRBV6-3 to TRBJ2-2; D is undetermined. The CDR3 is made up of 13 amino acids. V lost 4 bases to trimming and J lost 4 bases, with 7 bases between them. Germline V lookup: CDR1 MNHEY, CDR2 SVGEGT. CDR3 loop: CASSSDITGELFF. CDR3 sequence (DNA): TGTGCCAGCAGTTCCGACATCACCGGGGAGCTGTTTTTT.

The sample holds many counts of this clonotype. This chain links TRBV6-5 with TRBJ2-1; 8 bases map to TRBD2. CDR1 and CDR2 from the germline V gene are MNHEY and SVGAGI. The V segment lost 2 bases and the J segment 3 bases; nucleotides outside the gene matches: 0. CDR3 length equals 14 residues. In DNA form, the CDR3 reads TGTGCCAGCAGTTACCGGGGGGGCTACAATGAGCAGTTCTTC. Translated: CASSYRGGYNEQFF.

The DNA for the CDR3 is TGTGCCAGCAGTTCCAGGACAGGGTCTAACCAAGAGACCCAGTACTTC. Translated: CASSSRTGSNQETQYF. The chain joins TRBV27 to TRBJ2-5; 8 nucleotides agree with TRBD1. Germline V CDR1 and CDR2: MNHEY, SMNVEV (reference sequence). This CDR3 has 16 residues. Trimming removed 4 bases from V and 0 bases from J; junction bases left unmatched: 7.

The chain is built from TRBV7-9 and TRBJ2-3; possibly TRBD2 for D (5 bases). In germline, CDR1 is SEHNR, CDR2 FQNEAQ (reference sequence). The CDR3 consists of 15 residues. Trimming removed 4 bases at V and 0 bases at J, with 11 bases between. CDR3: CASSSEGFSTDTQYF. DNA of the CDR3: TGTGCCAGCAGCTCTGAGGGATTCAGCACAGATACGCAGTATTTT.

The table lists this clonotype with many counts. J is TRBJ1-1 and V is TRBV12-3 or TRBV12-4; the D is unclear. V lost 3 bases and J 1 base, leaving 6 bases between the germline ends. The CDR3 runs 13 residues. CDR3 sequence (DNA): TGTGCCAGCAGTTTCGGCAGGAACACTGAAGCTTTCTTT. Translated, it gives CASSFGRNTEAFF.

This clonotype was recorded a few times. The V and J genes are TRBV7-6 and TRBJ2-5; possibly TRBD1 or TRBD2 for D (6 bases each). CDR1 SGHVS and CDR2 FNYEAQ come from the germline V gene. The CDR3 is 14 amino acids. The V and J ends lost 1 base and 2 bases respectively, with 8 bases between them. The CDR3 protein is CASSLEGGQETQYF. CDR3 sequence (DNA): TGTGCCAGCAGCTTAGAGGGGGGACAAGAGACCCAGTACTTC. Full variable domain (outside the CDR3, taken from reference TRBV7-6 and TRBJ2-5): GAGVSQSPRYKVTKRGQDVALRCDPISGHVSLYWYRQALGQGPEFLTYFNYEAQQDKSGLPNDRFSAERPEGSISTLTIQRTEQRDSAMYRCASSLEGGQETQYFGPGTRLLVL.

This clonotype occurred a few times. This chain uses TRBV7-3 with TRBJ2-3, with a possible D match to TRBD1 (5 bases). CDR3 length equals 13 residues. Trimming removed 5 bases at V and 2 bases at J, with 8 bases between. Germline CDR1 and CDR2: SGHTA and FQGTGA. CDR3 sequence: CASSRQTTDTQYF. DNA for the CDR3: TGTGCCAGCAGCCGACAGACCACAGATACGCAGTATTTT.

This clonotype was observed a handful of times. The CDR3 reads CASTHAQGPGGYTF. DNA for the CDR3: TGTGCCAGCACCCATGCCCAGGGGCCGGGTGGCTACACCTTC. The chain links TRBV12-3 or TRBV12-4 to TRBJ1-2; weak D call: TRBD1 (6 bases). The CDR3 has 14 residues. V was clipped by 7 bases and J by 7 bases, with 19 bases between them.